One and the same sample provided the 15 T cell receptor beta chains below, sequenced in a study of radiotherapy plus CTLA-4 blockade in lung cancer. Sequencing was performed with immunoSEQ multiplex PCR; in TCRdb, only in-frame clones are kept and a portion is missing. Here the sample spans over 85,000 clones, approximately 75% being singletons. The sequences come from peripheral blood, collected from a patient treated with radiotherapy plus ipilimumab. Receptors were obtained from a human donor with non-small cell lung cancer who had a partial response to radiotherapy plus ipilimumab. Some clones in this sample may be carry-over from other donors' samples.

This clone was counted once. The gene calls are TRBV7-9 and TRBJ2-5; D is possibly TRBD1 (5 bases). With the DNA end fitting TRBJ2-7 better, the J assignment may be wrong. There are 13 residues in the CDR3. Germline V lookup: CDR1 SEHNR, CDR2 FQNEAQ (reference sequence). The CDR3 region has the DNA TGTGCCAGCAGCTCGGACACCCTCTACGAGCAGTACTTC. Translation: CASSSDTLYEQYF.

The chain recombines TRBV6-5 with TRBJ2-7; a weak D match, TRBD2 (6 bases). Germline V CDR1 and CDR2: MNHEY, SVGAGI. V was shortened by 7 bases and J by 7 bases, with 14 bases between the two germline ends. CDR3 length: 12 amino acids. In DNA, the CDR3 is TGTGCCAGCAAACACGGGGCGGGGGAGCAGTACTTC. Amino acids: CASKHGAGEQYF.

The CDR3 sequence is CASRLAKGSNQPQHF. DNA of the CDR3: TGTGCCAGCAGGCTAGCTAAGGGTAGCAATCAGCCCCAGCATTTT. V is TRBV28 and J is TRBJ1-5; D remains ambiguous. V was cut by 6 bases and J by 0 bases, with 12 bases left in between. The germline CDR1 and CDR2 sequences are MDHEN and SYDVKM. This CDR3 region has 15 residues.

The CDR3 region is CASSLVPSNYGYTF. The CDR3 DNA sequence: TGTGCCAGCAGCTTAGTTCCGTCTAACTATGGCTACACCTTC. J is TRBJ1-2 and V is TRBV11-3; D is uncertain. V was pared by 1 base and J by 0 bases, with 6 bases between. Germline V gene data show CDR1 as SGHNT and CDR2 as YENEEA. The CDR3 consists of 14 residues.

This clone was observed a handful of times. This chain uses TRBV27 with TRBJ2-7, with D tentatively TRBD2 (6 bases). The germline V gene has CDR1 MNHEY and CDR2 SMNVEV (reference sequence). Trimming removed 6 bases at V and 0 bases at J, with 9 bases between. This CDR3 comprises 13 residues. The CDR3 nucleotides read TGTGCCAGCAGGGGGGGTTACTCCTACGAGCAGTACTTC. Amino acids: CASRGGYSYEQYF.

V gene TRBV6-1 combines with J gene TRBJ1-4; perhaps TRBD1 as D (6 bases). This CDR3 region has 13 residues. Germline CDR1 MNHNS, CDR2 SASEGT. Trimming shortened V by 11 bases and J by 7 bases, and 17 bases separated the two germline ends. CDR3 region: CAVADSGFEKLFF. In DNA form, the CDR3 reads TGTGCCGTCGCGGACAGTGGGTTTGAAAAACTGTTTTTT.

This chain's CDR3 is CASSPVSGGPTGELFF. The DNA of the CDR3 is TGTGCCAGCAGCCCCGTGAGCGGGGGACCCACCGGGGAGCTGTTTTTT. This rearrangement joins TRBV13 to TRBJ2-2; 8 bases are a match to TRBD2. Germline V lookup: CDR1 PRHDT, CDR2 FYEKMQ (reference sequence). V lost 5 bases, J lost 4 bases, and 9 bases stayed unmatched. This CDR3 comprises 16 residues.

This clone was counted only a few times. The gene calls are TRBV5-1 and TRBJ1-2; TRBD1 matches at 7 bases. Germline-derived CDR1 and CDR2 are SGHRS and YFSETQ. The ends lost 3 bases at V and 1 base at J; junction bases unmatched: 9. The CDR3 is 16 residues long. CDR3 DNA sequence: TGCGCCAGCAGCTCGTACCAGGGGGAGAGTAACTATGGCTACACCTTC. As protein: CASSSYQGESNYGYTF.

The chain recombines TRBV7-2 with TRBJ2-1; 8 bases are shared with TRBD1. V shed 1 base and J 3 bases; nucleotides not matched to a gene: 11. The CDR3 length is 18 residues. In germline, CDR1 is SGHTA, CDR2 FQGNSA. CDR3 amino acids: CASSLVLLSGTGYNEQFF. CDR3 in DNA: TGTGCCAGCAGCTTAGTACTCCTATCCGGGACAGGCTACAATGAGCAGTTCTTC.

The chain carries TRBV28 and TRBJ2-1; 10 bases match TRBD2. Losses at the gene ends were 6 bases for V and 7 bases for J; bases not matched to a gene: 9. The germline V gene has CDR1 MDHEN and CDR2 SYDVKM. This CDR3 region has 15 residues. The CDR3 nucleotides are TGTGCCAGCAGAAGGAGCGGGGGGGTTAGGAATGAGCAGTTCTTC. Translated: CASRRSGGVRNEQFF.

This chain joins TRBV7-2 and TRBJ1-1; possibly TRBD1 for D (5 bases). Per the germline V gene, CDR1 is SGHTA and CDR2 is FQGNSA. Trimming took 1 base from V and 4 from J, leaving 10 bases between them. The CDR3 contains 14 residues. The CDR3 sequence is CASSLVMQGTEAFF. The CDR3 bases are TGTGCCAGCAGCTTAGTCATGCAGGGCACTGAAGCTTTCTTT.

This clone was observed a single time. V is TRBV11-2 and J is TRBJ2-5; unclear D gene. Germline CDR1 reads SGHAT; CDR2 reads FQNNGV. V lost 5 bases and J 3 bases, leaving 4 bases between the germline ends. This CDR3 comprises 11 residues. As DNA, the CDR3 is TGTGCCAGCAGCCCTGAAGAGACCCAGTACTTC. Translated: CASSPEETQYF.

The J gene is TRBJ2-7, the V gene TRBV5-1, with TRBD2 matching over 11 bases. Per the germline V gene, CDR1 is SGHRS and CDR2 is YFSETQ. The CDR3 has 14 amino acids. V shed 4 bases and J 2 bases; nucleotides not matched to a gene: 2. The CDR3 DNA reads as TGCGCCAGCAGCGGGACTAGCGGAGCCTACGAGCAGTACTTC. It is translated as CASSGTSGAYEQYF.

This clone was seen once. The chain is built from TRBV20-1 and TRBJ2-3; D gene ambiguous. The V gene's germline CDR1 is DFQATT and CDR2 SNEGSKA (reference sequence). Between the trimmed V and J ends, which lost 5 bases and 6 bases, there was a span of 6 bases. The CDR3 covers 10 residues. The CDR3 protein is CSAGLDTQYF. The CDR3 region has the DNA TGCAGTGCTGGCCTGGATACGCAGTATTTT.

The rearrangement joins TRBV30 to TRBJ2-5; 15 bases align to TRBD2. CDR3 length: 18 residues. Germline lookup yields CDR1 GTSNPN and CDR2 SVGIG (reference sequence). The J segment lost 1 base and the V segment lost 3 bases, leaving 9 bases of the junction unmatched. The CDR3 loop is CAWRLGLAGGPPQETQYF. Written as DNA, the CDR3 is TGTGCCTGGAGATTGGGACTAGCGGGAGGCCCCCCCCAAGAGACCCAGTACTTC.